This record looks at one TCR beta chain sequence and its context. The target of this receptor is not known. No much larger clone is present one base from it, and per-base qualities are unavailable. This entry comes from a study of control samples from healthy donors and cancer patients (TCRdb year 2020). The CDR3 sequence holds 14 residues, the cysteine and phenylalanine included. CDR3 DNA is the only sequence kept; it has 42 bases, read in frame from the first base. Trimming removed 3 bases from V and 3 bases from J, leaving 12 bases between the germline ends. CDR1 and CDR2, looked up from the germline V gene, are MNHNS and SASEGT. The library came from the immunoSEQ multiplex PCR assay. The table was pulled from immuneACCESS by TCRdb, which kept in-frame rearrangements only. Such tables lose some clones; where checked, under half of the loss comes from unresolved V genes, and the rest has no known cause. This sample is represented by some 82,000 clones; roughly 82% of them were singletons. The ten largest make up roughly 10% of the sample.

What was sequenced was PBMCs. This sequence was found in a man in his 60s with head and neck cancer. The receptor chain draws on TRBV6-1 and TRBJ2-7; perhaps TRBD1 is the D gene, with 5 bases matching. The sequenced DNA is TGTGCCAGCAGTGATGGCCCTAGGGGCTACGAGCAGTACTTC. Translated, it gives CASSDGPRGYEQYF.